This TCR beta chain was sequenced in a study of Graves' ophthalmopathy and Graves' hyperthyroidism. Study details: The stable label applied to hyperthyroidism with no ophthalmopathy within 18 months of follow-up. General study results and limits: Appearing in blood as well were most expanded thyroid clonotypes above 0.001 frequency.

Germline V gene sequence: CDR1 SGHTA, CDR2 FQGNSA. J was trimmed by 5 bases and V by 3 bases; bases with no gene match: 12. The CDR3 runs 16 residues. RNA transcripts served as template for amplifying TCR beta CDR3 sequences. First-round RT-PCR relied on HTBI primers, and a second-round multiplex PCR came next. TCRdb re-called the multiplex PCR reads with MiXCR, one entry per CDR3 protein. The repertoire holds over a million distinct CDR3 sequences, about two fifths seen once, with 11% in the top ten. A word on this clonotype: The antigen is unknown.

The receptor was derived from an adult man with Graves' hyperthyroidism. The source material was peripheral blood or thyroid tissue (not recorded which). The genes are TRBV7-2 and TRBJ2-7, with 8 bases fitting TRBD1. The CDR3 DNA is TGTGCCAGCAGCTTGGGGTTTCGGCAGGGGGCCCACGAGCAGTACTTC. Amino acids: CASSLGFRQGAHEQYF.